These T cell receptor beta chains were read from a single sample in a study of blood T cells in healthy people across ages. In TCRdb, the 5' RACE reads were re-called with MiXCR into one record per CDR3 protein. The sample has under 1,100,000 distinct CDR3 sequences; under 30% are singletons. These data were also reused for a study on T cells of mothers and their children.

The sample comprised blood. Receptors originate from a girl aged 2-10 years in good health. The CDR3 runs from the conserved cysteine through the conserved F or W.

V gene | CDR3 protein
TRBV7-7 | CASSLGTSGLGGELFF
TRBV7-6 | CASSPTTGTETYEQYF
TRBV28 | CAGSGTGVYNEQFF
TRBV15 | CATSNKRTSYQETQYF
TRBV10-3 | CAISPQTSGRANEQFF
TRBV29-1 | CSVDLGRNQPQHF
TRBV5-6 | CASSVEGHEQYF
TRBV11-2 | CASSAEGQGDYGYTF
TRBV15 | CATSRVAGEDGNTIYF
TRBV27 | CASSRATGLSNQPQHF
TRBV20-1 | CSAKTSGYYEQYF
TRBV20-1 | CSATPRDSYKQYF
TRBV24-1 | CATSVSGGYNEQFF
TRBV29-1 | CSVAAQGTYNEQFF
TRBV29-1 | CSVVTGVTEAFF
TRBV20-1 | CSASFPSGRAYNEQFF
TRBV7-9 | CASSFGRSDTQYF
TRBV29-1 | CSVEEFSYNEQFF
TRBV25-1 | CASSGMTGQETQYF
TRBV7-2 | CASSFQAGGETQYF
TRBV20-1 | CSAGTGTNLGGDTQYF
TRBV11-2 | CASSLEWDLDTQYF
TRBV7-3 | CASSSPLTSSYNEQFF
TRBV28 | CASSLFGLAGWNEQFF
TRBV20-1 | CSARDGEDQPQHF
TRBV6-5 | CASSYSMPPLAGEHQETQYF
TRBV29-1 | CSALAEVYNEQFF
TRBV29-1 | CSVEGGNGYTF
TRBV4-2 | CASSQYLSGIEQFF
TRBV20-1 | CSAQNQRLGRFETQYF
TRBV29-1 | CSVERADTQYF
TRBV11-1 | CASSSSRTIYEQFF
TRBV4-1 | CASSPRSLGLMYGYTF
TRBV7-2 | CASSLASREDGYTF
TRBV2 | CASSGLGGAGEQYF